Listed below are T cell receptor beta chains from one sample, sequenced in a study of blood T cell repertoires in COVID-19. Clones were sequenced by immunoSEQ multiplex PCR, and TCRdb holds only the in-frame ones, with some missing. The repertoire includes about 180,000 clones, 80% to 90% of them detected once, and around 3% sits in the top ten. Material: peripheral blood. Every receptor here comes from a man in his fifties or sixties with acute or convalescent COVID-19. The CDR3 runs from the conserved cysteine through the conserved F or W. Each record gives: J gene, D gene, V gene, clone size, CDR3 length, CDR3 protein, CDR3 DNA. D genes are given only for firm matches. Rows give clone size only sometimes, using once, few, many, or a class for an expanded clone.

TRBJ2-1 NA TRBV23-1 NA 20 CASSPLVDRDLAALYNEQFF TGCGCCAGCAGTCCTTTGGTTGACAGGGATTTAGCGGCATTATACAATGAGCAGTTCTTC
TRBJ2-7 TRBD1 TRBV11-2 NA 15 CASSGGTGGIYEQYF TGTGCCAGCAGCGGGGGGACAGGGGGCATCTACGAGCAGTACTTC
TRBJ1-3 NA TRBV3-1/TRBV3-2 NA 13 CASSQGTGNTIYF TGTGCCAGCAGCCAAGGTACTGGAAACACCATATATTTT
TRBJ1-4 TRBD1 TRBV29-1 NA 15 CSVSTRQGPNEKLFF TGCAGCGTTTCAACCCGACAGGGTCCTAATGAAAAACTGTTTTTT
TRBJ1-4 NA TRBV2 NA 12 CASSPRAEKLFF TGTGCCAGCAGTCCCCGAGCTGAAAAACTGTTTTTT
TRBJ2-1 TRBD2 TRBV7-9 NA 16 CASSSLAGGPWNEQFF TGTGCCAGCAGCTCTCTAGCGGGAGGGCCCTGGAATGAGCAGTTCTTC
TRBJ1-2 NA TRBV28 few 15 CASSPPGRQGVGYTF TGTGCCAGCAGCCCTCCCGGTAGGCAGGGTGTTGGCTACACCTTC
TRBJ1-4 TRBD1 TRBV30 NA 14 CAWNPGTGEEKLFF TGTGCCTGGAATCCCGGGACAGGCGAAGAAAAACTGTTTTTT
TRBJ2-1 TRBD2 TRBV7-2 once 15 CASSYRTSKEGEQFF TGTGCCAGCAGCTACCGGACTAGCAAGGAGGGTGAGCAGTTCTTC
TRBJ1-2 NA TRBV4-2 NA 15 CASSQDISGSLGYTF TGTGCCAGCAGCCAAGATATTTCCGGTTCCCTTGGCTACACCTTC
TRBJ1-3 TRBD1 TRBV27 NA 14 CASSPRGPGNTIYF TGTGCCAGCAGTCCTAGGGGGCCTGGAAACACCATATATTTT
TRBJ2-7 NA TRBV10-1 NA 12 CARKSGVYEQYF TGCGCCAGGAAATCAGGGGTATACGAGCAGTACTTC
TRBJ1-1 TRBD1 TRBV5-1 few 16 CASSLAEGASNTEAFF TGCGCCAGCAGCTTGGCTGAGGGGGCATCGAACACTGAAGCTTTCTTT
TRBJ2-5 NA TRBV27 NA 14 CASSRNTRRETQYF TGTGCCAGCAGTCGAAACACTAGACGGGAGACCCAGTACTTC
TRBJ1-5 NA TRBV3-1/TRBV3-2 NA 16 CASSQGSDSSNQPQHF TGTGCCAGCAGCCAGGGTTCTGACAGTAGCAATCAGCCCCAGCATTTT
TRBJ2-2 TRBD1 TRBV5-1 NA 15 CASREQDRAVGELFF TGCGCCAGCAGGGAGCAGGACAGGGCTGTCGGGGAGCTGTTTTTT
TRBJ1-4 TRBD1 TRBV2 few 13 CASQMGQGQKLFF TGTGCCAGTCAAATGGGACAGGGGCAAAAACTGTTTTTT
TRBJ2-1 TRBD2 TRBV4-1 NA 16 CASSPGGGPGNNEQFF TGCGCCAGCAGCCCCGGGGGGGGACCCGGGAATAATGAGCAGTTCTTC
TRBJ2-7 TRBD2 TRBV2 NA 15 CASSSAGGIGYEQYF TGTGCCAGCAGTTCAGCGGGAGGGATTGGCTACGAGCAGTACTTC
TRBJ1-5 NA TRBV5-6 NA 15 CASTVRGYSNQPQHF TGTGCCAGCACTGTCCGGGGGTATAGCAATCAGCCCCAGCATTTT
TRBJ1-2 NA TRBV2 once 12 CASREGSYGYTF TGTGCCAGCAGGGAGGGGAGCTATGGCTACACCTTC
TRBJ2-1 NA TRBV7-9 few 19 CASSLYRGSTHGLLREQFF TGTGCCAGCAGCTTATATCGTGGCAGCACTCACGGGTTATTGCGAGAGCAGTTCTTC
TRBJ2-1 TRBD2 TRBV4-1 NA 17 CASSQDPLAGVRNEQFF TGCGCCAGCAGCCAAGATCCTCTAGCGGGAGTAAGGAATGAGCAGTTCTTC
TRBJ2-7 TRBD2 TRBV27 NA 15 CASSKYSGTAYEQYF TGTGCCAGCAGTAAATATAGCGGGACTGCCTACGAGCAGTACTTC
TRBJ1-5 NA TRBV28 NA 17 CASSSPRGWYSNQPQHF TGTGCCAGCAGTTCCCCGCGGGGGTGGTATAGCAATCAGCCCCAGCATTTT